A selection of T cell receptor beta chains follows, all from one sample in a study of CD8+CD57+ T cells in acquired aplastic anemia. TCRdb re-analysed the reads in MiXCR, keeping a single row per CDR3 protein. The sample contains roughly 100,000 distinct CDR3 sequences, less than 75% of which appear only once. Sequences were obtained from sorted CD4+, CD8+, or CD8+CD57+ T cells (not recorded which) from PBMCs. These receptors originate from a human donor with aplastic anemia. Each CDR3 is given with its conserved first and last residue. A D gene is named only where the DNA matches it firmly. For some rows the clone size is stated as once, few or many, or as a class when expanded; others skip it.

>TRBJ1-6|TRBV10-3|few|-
CAISEGDDNSPLHF
TGTGCCATCAGTGAGGGGGATGATAATTCACCCCTCCACTTT
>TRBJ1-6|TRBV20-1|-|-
CSARRTGWDSPLHF
TGCAGTGCTAGACGAACAGGGTGGGATTCACCCCTCCACTTT
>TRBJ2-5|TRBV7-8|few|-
CASSLRTNQETQYF
TGTGCCAGCAGCTTAAGGACAAACCAAGAGACCCAGTACTTC
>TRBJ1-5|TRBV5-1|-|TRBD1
CASSKGQGEHRNQPQHF
TGCGCCAGCAGCAAAGGACAGGGTGAACATCGGAATCAGCCCCAGCATTTT
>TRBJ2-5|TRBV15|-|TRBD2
CATRVTSGGQETQYF
TGTGCCACTCGAGTTACTAGCGGGGGACAAGAGACCCAGTACTTC
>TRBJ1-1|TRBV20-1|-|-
CSAGRGNTEAFF
TGCAGTGCCGGCAGGGGCAACACTGAAGCTTTCTTT
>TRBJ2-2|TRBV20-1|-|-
CSARPRLNTGELFF
TGCAGTGCTAGACCCCGTCTGAACACCGGGGAGCTGTTTTTT
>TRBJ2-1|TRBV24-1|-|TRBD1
CATSESGQGNNEQFF
TGTGCCACCAGTGAATCCGGACAGGGTAACAATGAGCAGTTCTTC
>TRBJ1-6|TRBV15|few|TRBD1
CATSNRQGNNSPLHF
TGTGCCACCAGCAACAGACAGGGGAATAATTCACCCCTCCACTTT
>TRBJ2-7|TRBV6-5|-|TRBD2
CASSAPTSGGPSYEQYF
TGTGCCAGCAGTGCCCCGACTAGCGGGGGGCCCTCCTACGAGCAGTACTTC
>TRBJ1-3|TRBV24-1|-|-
CATSDLDLTGNTIYF
TGTGCCACCAGTGACTTGGACTTGACAGGAAACACCATATATTTT
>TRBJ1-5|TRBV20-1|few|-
CSANSDSNQPQHF
TGCAGTGCTAACAGCGATAGCAATCAGCCCCAGCATTTT
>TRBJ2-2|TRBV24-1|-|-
CATSWGRGTGELFF
TGTGCCACCAGTTGGGGGAGAGGGACCGGGGAGCTGTTTTTT
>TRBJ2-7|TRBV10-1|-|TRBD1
CASGLPGQGSYEQYF
TGCGCCAGCGGCCTTCCAGGACAGGGGTCCTACGAGCAGTACTTC
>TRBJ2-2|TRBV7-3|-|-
CASRQATGELFF
TGTGCCAGCAGGCAAGCCACCGGGGAGCTGTTTTTT
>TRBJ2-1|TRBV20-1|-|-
CSARPYNEQFF
TGCAGTGCTAGACCATACAATGAGCAGTTCTTC
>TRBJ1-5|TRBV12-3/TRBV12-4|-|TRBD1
CASSLAQGADNQPQHF
TGTGCCAGCAGTTTAGCACAGGGGGCCGACAATCAGCCCCAGCATTTT
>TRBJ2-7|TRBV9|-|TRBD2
CASSARLAGDEQYF
TGTGCCAGCAGCGCCCGGCTAGCGGGGGACGAGCAGTACTTC